This T cell receptor beta chain is drawn from a study of T-cell memory formation after mild COVID-19. Study-level background: Clustering of TCRs was largely donor specific. Study-wide results and limits: The appearance of some responding clones in pre-infection memory suggested that cross-reactive memory joined. From day 15 to 85, contracting clones were balanced between CD4 and CD8, whereas later expanders leaned toward CD4+.

In regard to this clonotype: Its antigen is not identified.

MiXCR, run by TCRdb on the 5' RACE reads, gives a single entry per CDR3 protein. The table lists 550,000 to 700,000 distinct CDR3 sequences, about a sixth of them singletons. Germline V CDR1 and CDR2: KGHDR, SFDVKD. V lost 3 bases to trimming and J lost 4 bases, with 9 bases between them. The CDR3 length is 14 residues. The TCR comes from an adult woman who had mild COVID-19 (a few samples of this study predate the infection). Cell type and time point are not known. The V gene is TRBV24-1, the J gene TRBJ1-5, with a tentative D call TRBD1 (5 bases). Sequencing was performed on PBMCs or a T cell subset sorted from them (not recorded which). The CDR3 bases are TGTGCCACCAGTGATCCACAGGTTAATCAGCCCCAGCATTTT. This gives the protein CATSDPQVNQPQHF.